This T cell receptor beta chain was found in a study of shared clonotypes between healthy human individuals. General observations from the study: With several donors compared, around 4.7% of naive CD4 clonotypes were shared. There were few donors, and this limited the genetic and exposure-history diversity represented. Clonotypes shared by all four sorted-subset donors had higher generation probabilities than non-shared clonotypes.

It was CD45RO-negative cells, positively selected for CCR7, that made up naive CD8 cells, with terminally differentiated effector memory CD45RA+ cells excluded. Every donor, a Caucasian adult, lived in Nashville, Tennessee. Turning to this clone: Its target is not known.

TCRdb's copy holds only in-frame clones and misses some; the assay was immunoSEQ multiplex PCR. The table includes around 2.1 million clones, 85% to 95% detected once. Sequenced input: naive CD8+ T cells from PBMCs. The source of this sequence is a young man in good health. Some clones in this sample may be carry-over from other donors' samples.

The CDR3 protein is CASRPTTGTYSNQPQHF. As DNA, the CDR3 is TGTGCCAGCAGACCAACGACAGGGACATATAGCAATCAGCCCCAGCATTTT. The chain joins TRBV27 to TRBJ1-5; 7 positions match TRBD1. Germline CDR1 and CDR2: MNHEY and SMNVEV (reference sequence). This CDR3 region has 17 residues. J lost 0 bases, V lost 6 bases, and 11 bases had no gene match.